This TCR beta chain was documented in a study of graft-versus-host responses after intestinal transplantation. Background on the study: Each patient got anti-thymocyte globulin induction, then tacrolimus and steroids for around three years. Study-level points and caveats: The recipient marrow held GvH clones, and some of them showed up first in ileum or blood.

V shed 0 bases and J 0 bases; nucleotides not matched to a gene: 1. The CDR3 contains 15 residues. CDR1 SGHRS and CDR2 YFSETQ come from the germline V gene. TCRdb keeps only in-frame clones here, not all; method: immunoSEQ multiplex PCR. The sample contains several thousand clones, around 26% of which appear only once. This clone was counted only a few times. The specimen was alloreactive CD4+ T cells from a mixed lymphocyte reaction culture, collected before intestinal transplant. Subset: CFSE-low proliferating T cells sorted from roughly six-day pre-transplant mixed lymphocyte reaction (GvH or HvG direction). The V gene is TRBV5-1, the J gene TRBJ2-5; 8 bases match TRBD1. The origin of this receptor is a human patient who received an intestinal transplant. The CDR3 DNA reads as TGCGCCAGCAGCTTGGGGACAGGGAACCAAGAGACCCAGTACTTC. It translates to CASSLGTGNQETQYF. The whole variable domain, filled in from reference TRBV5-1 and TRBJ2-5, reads KAGVTQTPRYLIKTRGQQVTLSCSPISGHRSVSWYQQTPGQGLQFLFEYFSETQRNKGNFPGRFSGRQFSNSRSEMNVSTLELGDSALYLCASSLGTGNQETQYFGPGTRLLVL.